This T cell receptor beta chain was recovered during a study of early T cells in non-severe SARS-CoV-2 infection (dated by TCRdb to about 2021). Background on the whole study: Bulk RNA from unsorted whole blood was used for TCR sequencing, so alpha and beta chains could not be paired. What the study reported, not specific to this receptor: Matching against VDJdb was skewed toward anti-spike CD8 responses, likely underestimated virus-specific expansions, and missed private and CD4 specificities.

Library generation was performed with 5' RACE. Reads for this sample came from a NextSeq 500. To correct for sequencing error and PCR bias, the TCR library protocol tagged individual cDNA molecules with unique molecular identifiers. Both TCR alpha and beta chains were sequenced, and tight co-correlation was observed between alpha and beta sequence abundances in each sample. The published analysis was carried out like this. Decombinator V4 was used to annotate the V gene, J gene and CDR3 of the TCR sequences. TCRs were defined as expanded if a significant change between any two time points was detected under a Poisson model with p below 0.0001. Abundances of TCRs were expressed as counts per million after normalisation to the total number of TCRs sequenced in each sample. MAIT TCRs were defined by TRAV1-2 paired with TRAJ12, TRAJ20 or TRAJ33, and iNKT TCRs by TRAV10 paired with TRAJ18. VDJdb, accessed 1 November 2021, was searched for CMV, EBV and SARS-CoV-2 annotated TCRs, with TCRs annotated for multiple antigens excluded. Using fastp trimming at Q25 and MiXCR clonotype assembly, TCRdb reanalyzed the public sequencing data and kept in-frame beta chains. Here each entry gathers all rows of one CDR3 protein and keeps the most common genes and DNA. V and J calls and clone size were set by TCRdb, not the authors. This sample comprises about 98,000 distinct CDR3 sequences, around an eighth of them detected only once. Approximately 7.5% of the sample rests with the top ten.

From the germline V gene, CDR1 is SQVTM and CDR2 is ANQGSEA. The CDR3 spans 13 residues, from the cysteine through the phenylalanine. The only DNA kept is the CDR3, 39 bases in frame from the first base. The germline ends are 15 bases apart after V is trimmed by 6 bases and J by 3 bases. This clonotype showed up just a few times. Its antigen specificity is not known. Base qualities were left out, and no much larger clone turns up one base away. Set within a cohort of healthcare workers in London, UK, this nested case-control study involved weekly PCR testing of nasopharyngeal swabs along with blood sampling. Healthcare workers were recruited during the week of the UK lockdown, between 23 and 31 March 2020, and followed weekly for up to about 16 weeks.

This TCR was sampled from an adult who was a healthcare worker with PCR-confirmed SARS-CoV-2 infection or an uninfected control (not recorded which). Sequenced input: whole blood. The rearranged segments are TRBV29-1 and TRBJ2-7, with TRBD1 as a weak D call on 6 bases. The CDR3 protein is CSVAARGGYEQYF. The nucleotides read TGCAGCGTGGCCGCTCGAGGGGGCTACGAGCAGTACTTC.